Below, 14 T cell receptor beta chains from the same sample are listed, as sequenced in a study of T cell responses to AZD1222 COVID-19 vaccine. Produced via immunoSEQ multiplex PCR; TCRdb's table is partial and in-frame only. Here the sample spans roughly 84,000 clones, about 85% being singletons. The sample consisted of peripheral blood, taken on day 0 of AZD1222 vaccination. The source of these receptors is an adult in good health.

J is TRBJ1-6 and V is TRBV27; unclear D gene. V was cut by 2 bases and J by 8 bases, with 4 bases left in between. This CDR3 is built from 12 residues. Germline lookup yields CDR1 MNHEY and CDR2 SMNVEV (reference sequence). The CDR3 region has the DNA TGTGCCAGCAGTTTAAGGGATTCACCCCTCCACTTT. Encoded protein: CASSLRDSPLHF.

The rearrangement joins TRBV10-3 to TRBJ2-3; TRBD2 matches at 11 bases. Per germline, CDR1 ENHRY and CDR2 SYGVKD. Trimming removed 3 bases from V and 2 bases from J; junction bases left unmatched: 7. The CDR3 consists of 17 residues. In DNA, the CDR3 is TGTGCCATCAGTGACCACGGGACTAGCGGAGCCACAGATACGCAGTATTTT. Amino acid sequence: CAISDHGTSGATDTQYF.

This sequence joins TRBV4-1 and TRBJ1-1; D not certain. With 7 bases removed from V and 1 base from J, the gap between germline ends came to 16 bases. CDR3 length: 15 residues. Germline lookup yields CDR1 MGHRA and CDR2 YSYEKL. The CDR3 DNA reads as TGCGCCAGCACCTTAGGGCAAAACAGGAACACTGAAGCTTTCTTT. Protein sequence: CASTLGQNRNTEAFF.

The rearrangement uses TRBV7-6 and TRBJ1-2, with 7 positions matching TRBD1. V shed 4 bases, J shed 6 bases, and the junction held 5 bases outside the gene matches. Germline V lookup: CDR1 SGHVS, CDR2 FNYEAQ. CDR3 length: 13 residues. CDR3 sequence: CASSSQGVNGYTF. Here the CDR3 DNA reads TGTGCCAGCAGCTCCCAGGGGGTCAATGGCTACACCTTC.

The rearrangement links TRBV19 to TRBJ2-1, with 10 nucleotides matching TRBD2. Germline V CDR1 and CDR2: LNHDA, SQIVND (reference sequence). The CDR3 length is 17 residues. The V and J ends lost 1 base and 4 bases, in that order; junction bases with no gene match: 7. The CDR3, as DNA: TGTGCCAGTAGTATAGCTTTCCAGCGGGAGGGGTACAATGAGCAGTTCTTC. This encodes CASSIAFQREGYNEQFF.

The V and J genes are TRBV25-1 and TRBJ1-6; 7 positions match TRBD1. V lost 1 base, J lost 7 bases, and 7 bases stayed unmatched. The CDR3 loop spans 16 amino acids. Germline assignment: CDR1 MGHDK and CDR2 SYGVNS. The CDR3 spells CASSEFLGTANSPLHF. In DNA form, the CDR3 reads TGTGCCAGCAGTGAATTCCTAGGGACAGCGAATTCACCCCTCCACTTT.

This chain joins TRBV7-8 and TRBJ1-1; no definite D call. The CDR3 loop spans 12 amino acids. Deletions cut 5 bases from V and 11 bases from J, with 15 bases between. The germline CDR1 and CDR2 sequences are SGHVS and FQNEAQ. Here the CDR3 reads CASSPVYPRAFF. CDR3 bases: TGTGCCAGCAGCCCGGTCTACCCGAGGGCTTTCTTT.

V is TRBV19 and J is TRBJ2-1, with 8 bases that match TRBD1. Germline CDR1 is LNHDA and CDR2 is SQIVND (reference sequence). The V gene end was trimmed by 5 bases and the J gene end by 8 bases; junction bases not matched to a gene: 8. The CDR3 is 14 residues long. CDR3 region: CASSFGQGEDEQFF. The DNA of the CDR3 is TGTGCCAGTAGTTTCGGACAGGGAGAGGATGAGCAGTTCTTC. Complete variable domain (other parts from reference TRBV19 and TRBJ2-1): DGGITQSPKYLFRKEGQNVTLSCEQNLNHDAMYWYRQDPGQGLRLIYYSQIVNDFQKGDIAEGYSVSREKKESFPLTVTSAQKNPTAFYLCASSFGQGEDEQFFGPGTRLTVL.

The count of this clone is one. Within the sample, other DNA sequences also encode this same CDR3. The chain couples TRBV30 to TRBJ1-5; D unresolved. There are 13 residues in the CDR3. Trimming stripped 2 bases from V and 1 base from J, with 6 bases between. The germline CDR1 and CDR2 sequences are GTSNPN and SVGIG (reference sequence). The DNA of the CDR3 is TGTGCCTGGAGTTCGGGGAGCAATCAGCCCCAGCATTTT. It yields the protein CAWSSGSNQPQHF.

This clone has a handful of counts. The chain combines TRBV4-1 with TRBJ2-7, with 7 bases lining up with TRBD1. Germline values: CDR1 MGHRA, CDR2 YSYEKL. V was clipped by 1 base and J by 4 bases; unmatched bases: 4. There are 14 residues in the CDR3. CDR3 residues: CASSQAEQGYEQYF. In nucleotides, the CDR3 is TGCGCCAGCAGCCAAGCAGAACAGGGGTACGAGCAGTACTTC.

The chain employs TRBV6-2 or TRBV6-3 and TRBJ2-2; 13 bases line up with TRBD2. This CDR3 spans 17 amino acids. The germline gives CDR1 MNHEY, CDR2 SVGEGT. J was trimmed by 7 bases and V by 5 bases; bases with no gene match: 10. The CDR3 reads CASSPETSGRFGGELFF. CDR3 DNA sequence: TGTGCCAGCAGTCCGGAGACTAGCGGGAGGTTTGGCGGGGAGCTGTTTTTT.

The rearrangement links TRBV7-6 to TRBJ2-1; 11 bases are a match to TRBD2. Germline assignment: CDR1 SGHVS and CDR2 FNYEAQ. V lost 1 base and J lost 4; bases outside the gene matches: 6. There are 17 residues in the CDR3. CDR3 sequence: CASSLGAGTSGYNEQFF. Written as DNA, the CDR3 is TGTGCCAGCAGCTTAGGGGCCGGGACTAGCGGATACAATGAGCAGTTCTTC.

V gene TRBV19 combines with J gene TRBJ1-2; tentatively, D is TRBD1 (5 bases). Germline lookup yields CDR1 LNHDA and CDR2 SQIVND (reference sequence). Trimming removed 7 bases at V and 4 bases at J, with 19 bases between. This CDR3 region has 15 residues. The CDR3 nucleotides are TGTGCCAGTACCCCCGGGGAGGGGCAGGCCTATGGCTACACCTTC. Protein sequence: CASTPGEGQAYGYTF. Complete variable domain (other parts from reference TRBV19 and TRBJ1-2): DGGITQSPKYLFRKEGQNVTLSCEQNLNHDAMYWYRQDPGQGLRLIYYSQIVNDFQKGDIAEGYSVSREKKESFPLTVTSAQKNPTAFYLCASTPGEGQAYGYTFGSGTRLTVV.

This rearrangement joins TRBV4-1 to TRBJ2-3; D gene ambiguous. Trimming pared 2 bases from V and 6 bases from J, leaving 15 bases between. The CDR3 has 15 residues. The V gene's germline CDR1 is MGHRA and CDR2 YSYEKL. The CDR3 DNA reads as TGCGCCAGCAGCCAAACCGGTTTCTCGGGCGATACGCAGTATTTT. This sequence encodes CASSQTGFSGDTQYF.